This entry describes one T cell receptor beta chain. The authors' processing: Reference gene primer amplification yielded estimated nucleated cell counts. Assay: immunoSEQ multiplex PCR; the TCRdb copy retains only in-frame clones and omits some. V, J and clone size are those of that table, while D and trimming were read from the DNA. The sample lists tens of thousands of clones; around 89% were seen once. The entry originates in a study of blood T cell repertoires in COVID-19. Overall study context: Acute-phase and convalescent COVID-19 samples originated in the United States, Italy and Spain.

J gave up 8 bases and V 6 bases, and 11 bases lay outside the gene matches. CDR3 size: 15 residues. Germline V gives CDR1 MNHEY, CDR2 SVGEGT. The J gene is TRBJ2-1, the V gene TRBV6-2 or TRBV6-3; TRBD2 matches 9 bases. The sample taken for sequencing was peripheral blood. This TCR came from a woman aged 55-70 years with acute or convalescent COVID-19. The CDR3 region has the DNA TGTGCCAGCAGCCAAATAGCGGGAGATACCTATGAGCAGTTCTTC. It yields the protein CASSQIAGDTYEQFF.